The 18 T cell receptor beta chains presented below share a single source sample, sequenced in a study of T cells in Graves' hyperthyroidism and ophthalmopathy. The TCR beta CDR3 regions underwent amplification using RNA transcripts as the source. When the TCR CDR3 underwent first-round RT-PCR, the HTBI primer set was used. TCRdb reprocessed the multiplex PCR reads with MiXCR, giving one entry per CDR3 protein. The table records around 240,000 distinct CDR3 sequences, 15% to 20% of them present only once. Sequenced input: blood. The receptors were gathered from a woman between 18 and 29 years old with Graves' ophthalmopathy.

A note on this clonotype: Since a much larger clone is just one base distant, this may be a read error. V usage is TRBV7-8 and J usage is TRBJ2-5, with D possibly TRBD2 on 7 matching bases. CDR1 is SGHVS, CDR2 FQNEAQ, per germline. This CDR3 has 16 residues. This CDR3 reads CASSTRGAGRLETQHF. Written as DNA, the CDR3 is TGTGCCAGCAGCACCCGGGGGGCAGGGAGGTTAGAGACCCAGCACTTC.

This clonotype showed up many times. The chain links TRBV6-1 to TRBJ1-1; D uncertain. CDR1 MNHNS and CDR2 SASEGT come from the germline V gene. V shed 5 bases and J shed 2 bases, with 9 bases lying between them. The CDR3 has 13 residues. The CDR3 loop reads CASSSASNTEAFF. The CDR3 DNA follows: TGTGCCAGCAGTTCTGCCAGCAACACTGAAGCTTTCTTT.

This clonotype was recorded many times. The gene calls are TRBV7-8 and TRBJ1-5; D uncertain. From germline, CDR1 is SGHVS and CDR2 FQNEAQ. The CDR3 has 15 amino acids. Trimming stripped 1 base from V and 0 bases from J, with 7 bases between. The CDR3 nucleotides read TGTGCCAGCAGCTTAGAGTTTTATAGCAATCAGCCCCAGCATTTT. This gives the protein CASSLEFYSNQPQHF.

This clonotype was seen ten or more times. This chain uses TRBV2 with TRBJ2-1, with D possibly TRBD2 on 6 matching bases. Germline V gene sequence: CDR1 SNHLY, CDR2 FYNNEI. V was trimmed by 8 bases and J by 4 bases, leaving 6 bases between them. This CDR3 has 11 residues. The CDR3: CASGLYNEQFF. CDR3 bases: TGTGCCAGCGGACTATACAATGAGCAGTTCTTC. Supplemented by reference TRBV2 and TRBJ2-1, the full variable domain reads EPEVTQTPSHQVTQMGQEVILRCVPISNHLYFYWYRQILGQKVEFLVSFYNNEISEKSEIFDDQFSVERPDGSNFTLKIRSTKLEDSAMYFCASGLYNEQFFGPGTRLTVL.

The J gene is TRBJ2-6, the V gene TRBV3-1, with D unclear. The CDR3 has 18 amino acids. V dropped 1 base and J dropped 1 base, with 14 bases sitting between them. Germline V gives CDR1 LGHDT, CDR2 YNNKEL (reference sequence). The DNA for the CDR3 is TGTGCCAGCAGCCAAGGTGGTGTGGTCGGGTCTGGGGCCAACGTCCTGACTTTC. Its translation: CASSQGGVVGSGANVLTF.

This clonotype was seen more than once but under ten times. The chain couples TRBV20-1 to TRBJ2-2, with 11 bases lining up with TRBD1. CDR3 length: 18 residues. V dropped 3 bases and J dropped 7; count of bases not matched to a gene: 16. Germline loops: CDR1 DFQATT, CDR2 SNEGSKA (reference sequence). The CDR3 reads CSASESGTGGRWIGELFF. DNA of the CDR3: TGCAGTGCTAGTGAGTCCGGGACAGGGGGACGGTGGATCGGGGAGCTGTTTTTT.

There are many counts of this clonotype. J is TRBJ2-5 and V is TRBV28; TRBD2 matches at 10 bases. The germline V gene has CDR1 MDHEN and CDR2 SYDVKM. The CDR3 has 14 residues. Trimming cost V 6 bases and J 2 bases; bases outside gene matches: 3. The CDR3 DNA reads as TGTGCCAGCAGCGGACTAGCGGAACAAGAGACCCAGTACTTC. Translated, it gives CASSGLAEQETQYF.

This clonotype was seen repeatedly, ten times or more. V and J are TRBV18 and TRBJ1-1; 10 bases agree with TRBD1. V trimming: 2 bases; J trimming: 5 bases; junction bases outside the gene matches: 5. The CDR3 consists of 15 residues. CDR1 and CDR2 from the germline V gene are KGHSH and LQKENI. The CDR3 reads CASSPRQGAWTEAFF. The CDR3 DNA follows: TGTGCCAGCTCACCAAGACAGGGGGCGTGGACTGAAGCTTTCTTT. The full variable domain, with the rest looked up from reference TRBV18 and TRBJ1-1, is NAGVMQNPRHLVRRRGQEARLRCSPMKGHSHVYWYRQLPEEGLKFMVYLQKENIIDESGMPKERFSAEFPKEGPSILRIQQVVRGDSAAYFCASSPRQGAWTEAFFGQGTRLTVV.

This clonotype was seen many times. This chain links TRBV28 with TRBJ2-5; D is possibly TRBD2 (5 bases). Trimming left V 9 bases short and J 5 bases short, with 10 bases between. CDR3 length: 11 residues. Germline V gene lookup returns CDR1 MDHEN and CDR2 SYDVKM. CDR3: CASRWRETQYF. As DNA, the CDR3 is TGTGCCAGTCGGTGGAGGGAGACCCAGTACTTC.

In this sample, this clonotype turned up many times. The V call is TRBV19, the J call TRBJ1-1; D not resolved. Trimming removed 9 bases at V and 0 bases at J, with 11 bases between. The length of the CDR3 is 13 residues. Looked up from germline, CDR1 is LNHDA and CDR2 is SQIVND (reference sequence). CDR3 loop: CASGSGLNTEAFF. The CDR3 DNA reads as TGTGCCAGCGGCTCAGGACTGAACACTGAAGCTTTCTTT. The entire variable domain, with the rest obtained from reference TRBV19 and TRBJ1-1, is as follows: DGGITQSPKYLFRKEGQNVTLSCEQNLNHDAMYWYRQDPGQGLRLIYYSQIVNDFQKGDIAEGYSVSREKKESFPLTVTSAQKNPTAFYLCASGSGLNTEAFFGQGTRLTVV.

This clonotype was observed many times. CDR3 amino acids: CASSPGTSGWNEQFF. CDR3 DNA: TGTGCCAGCAGCCCAGGGACTAGCGGGTGGAATGAGCAGTTCTTC. V usage is TRBV12-3 or TRBV12-4 and J usage is TRBJ2-1; 12 bases align to TRBD2. The trim removed 6 bases at V and 7 bases at J, leaving 7 bases unmatched. The CDR3 has 15 residues.

A remark on this clonotype: The CDR3 does not end in the conserved phenylalanine or tryptophan, so this is likely a read error. The chain carries TRBV5-1 and TRBJ2-4, with D tentatively TRBD2 (6 bases). V dropped 0 bases and J dropped 3 bases, with 22 bases sitting between them. The CDR3 loop spans 19 amino acids. The germline CDR1 and CDR2 sequences are SGHRS and YFSETQ. In DNA form, the CDR3 reads TGCGCCAGCAGCTTGGGCACGGGAGTGATCTTACGGGGCAAAAACATTCAGTACCTC. It specifies CASSLGTGVILRGKNIQYL.

The table lists this clonotype with a count of one. The rearrangement links TRBV27 to TRBJ2-7; 10 bases align to TRBD2. The CDR3 is made up of 15 amino acids. J lost 5 bases, V lost 3 bases, and 7 bases had no gene match. Germline-derived CDR1 and CDR2 are MNHEY and SMNVEV (reference sequence). The CDR3 region is CASSFMASGSHEQYF. As DNA, the CDR3 is TGTGCCAGCAGTTTTATGGCTAGCGGGAGCCACGAGCAGTACTTC.

At least ten counts were recorded for this clonotype. The V gene is TRBV28, the J gene TRBJ2-4; 11 bases align to TRBD1. The trim removed 5 bases at V and 3 bases at J, leaving 21 bases unmatched. Germline V CDR1 and CDR2: MDHEN, SYDVKM. The CDR3 extends over 21 amino acids. The CDR3 region is CASSKYHSGQGAGVVKNIQYF. The CDR3 region has the DNA TGTGCCAGCAGTAAATATCACTCTGGACAGGGGGCTGGGGTTGTCAAAAACATTCAGTACTTC.

This clonotype was recorded at least ten times. The rearrangement links TRBV27 to TRBJ2-1; 10 nucleotides align to TRBD2. Unmatched junction bases numbered 4, after V lost 6 bases and J lost 5 bases. Germline CDR1 and CDR2: MNHEY and SMNVEV (reference sequence). This CDR3 region has 14 residues. The CDR3 bases are TGTGCCAGCAGGACCGGGACTAGCGACAATGAGCAGTTCTTC. Its protein product is CASRTGTSDNEQFF.

The chain recombines TRBV5-5 with TRBJ2-3, with 7 nucleotides matching TRBD1. V shed 4 bases, J shed 2 bases, and the junction held 10 bases outside the gene matches. The CDR3 totals 16 residues. Germline loops: CDR1 SGHKS, CDR2 YYEKEE (reference sequence). CDR3 coding DNA: TGTGCCAGCAGCCTGCGTTGGGGACAGTTCACAGATACGCAGTATTTT. Protein sequence: CASSLRWGQFTDTQYF.

In this sample, this clonotype turned up many times. The rearrangement links TRBV7-8 to TRBJ1-5; TRBD1 is a possible D gene (5 bases). CDR1 SGHVS and CDR2 FQNEAQ come from the germline V gene. V was pared by 1 base and J by 1 base, with 14 bases between. This CDR3 spans 17 amino acids. In DNA, the CDR3 is TGTGCCAGCAGCTTAGAGCAAAGGGGACTAAGCAATCAGCCCCAGCATTTT. Amino acid sequence: CASSLEQRGLSNQPQHF.

This clonotype was observed many times. V and J are TRBV3-1 and TRBJ2-5; TRBD1 is a possible D gene (8 bases). This CDR3 region has 13 residues. CDR1 is LGHDT, CDR2 YNNKEL, per germline (reference sequence). Trimming removed 5 bases from V and 5 bases from J, with 12 bases in between. The chain's CDR3 is CASSNRGGETQYF. DNA of the CDR3: TGTGCCAGCAGCAACAGGGGGGGGGAGACCCAGTACTTC.